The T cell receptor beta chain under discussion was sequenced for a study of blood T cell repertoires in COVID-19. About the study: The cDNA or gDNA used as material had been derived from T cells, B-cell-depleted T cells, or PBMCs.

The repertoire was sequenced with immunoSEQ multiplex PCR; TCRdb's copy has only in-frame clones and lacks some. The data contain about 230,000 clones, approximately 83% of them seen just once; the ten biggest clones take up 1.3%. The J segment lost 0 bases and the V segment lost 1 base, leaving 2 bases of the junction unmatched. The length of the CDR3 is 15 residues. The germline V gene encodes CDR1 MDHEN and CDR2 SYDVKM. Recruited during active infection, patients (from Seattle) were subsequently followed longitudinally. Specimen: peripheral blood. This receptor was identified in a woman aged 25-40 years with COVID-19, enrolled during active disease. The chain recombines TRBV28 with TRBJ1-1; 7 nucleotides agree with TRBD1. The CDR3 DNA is TGTGCCAGCAGTTTATCGGGACAGATGAACACTGAAGCTTTCTTT. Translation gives CASSLSGQMNTEAFF. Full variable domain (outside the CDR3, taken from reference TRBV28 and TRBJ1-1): DVKVTQSSRYLVKRTGEKVFLECVQDMDHENMFWYRQDPGLGLRLIYFSYDVKMKEKGDIPEGYSVSREKKERFSLILESASTNQTSMYLCASSLSGQMNTEAFFGQGTRLTVV.